A selection of T cell receptor beta chains follows, all from one sample in a study of shared clonotypes between healthy human individuals. Measured with immunoSEQ multiplex PCR; TCRdb has only the in-frame clones, and not every one. The sample lists roughly 2.5 million clones; over 85% were seen once. Sample: naive CD4+ T cells sorted from blood. The receptor set was obtained from a man younger than 30 in good health. Both conserved end residues are part of each CDR3. A D gene is named only where the DNA matches it firmly. Size is omitted from some rows. Given values are once, few, many or a class for expanded clones.

TRBJ1-2,-,-,TRBV7-9,TGTGCCAGCAGCCCCCCGGCGGTGACCCCTAACTATGGCTACACCTTC,CASSPPAVTPNYGYTF
TRBJ2-5,TRBD2,-,TRBV4-2,TGTGCCAGCAGCCAAGAAAAAGGAGCGGGGGAAGAGACCCAGTACTTC,CASSQEKGAGEETQYF
TRBJ2-1,TRBD2,-,TRBV11-3,TGTGCCAGCAGCTTAGTGGGCGGGAGGGCCGAGGGTGAGCAGTTCTTC,CASSLVGGRAEGEQFF
TRBJ1-1,-,-,TRBV11-3,TGTGCCAGCAGGGGGGCCCAGGGGACTGAAGCTTTCTTT,CASRGAQGTEAFF
TRBJ1-3,-,-,TRBV9,TGTGCCAGCAGCGTAGGGGATCACTCTGGAAACACCATATATTTT,CASSVGDHSGNTIYF
TRBJ2-7,-,-,TRBV5-1,TGCGCCAGCAGCAGGGGGACAGCAAGGGAGGCCTACGAGCAGTACTTC,CASSRGTAREAYEQYF
TRBJ2-3,TRBD2,-,TRBV5-1,TGCGCCAGCAGCACCGGGACTAGCGGTACTAGCACAGATACGCAGTATTTT,CASSTGTSGTSTDTQYF
TRBJ2-7,-,-,TRBV30,TGTGCCTGGAGTCGGGACCGATCCTACGAGCAGTACTTC,CAWSRDRSYEQYF
TRBJ2-3,TRBD2,-,TRBV5-5,TGTGCCAGCACACTCAGCGGGGTCCCAGATACGCAGTATTTT,CASTLSGVPDTQYF
TRBJ2-7,TRBD1,-,TRBV18,TGTGCCAGCTCACTCGGGACAGGGACCTACGAGCAGTACTTC,CASSLGTGTYEQYF
TRBJ2-1,-,-,TRBV5-1,TGCGCCAGCAGCACCGGACGTCATGAGCAGTTCTTC,CASSTGRHEQFF
TRBJ1-2,-,-,TRBV6-5,TGTGCCAGCAGTTACGGTGCAAACTATGGCTACACCTTC,CASSYGANYGYTF
TRBJ2-7,-,-,TRBV7-7,TGTGCTAGCAGCTCGACCTACGAGCAGTACTTC,CASSSTYEQYF
TRBJ1-4,-,once,TRBV18,TGTGCCAGCTCCCCGGGGGATGGTCGGGGCGAAAAACTGTTTTTT,CASSPGDGRGEKLFF
TRBJ1-1,-,-,TRBV5-1,TGCGCCAGCAGCCCCCGCCCCACCAGGGCCAACACTGAAGCTTTCTTT,CASSPRPTRANTEAFF
TRBJ2-2,TRBD2,-,TRBV9,TGTGCCAGCAGCGTAGGATCTAGCGGGAGGGCCAATTTCTCCGGGGAGCTGTTTTTT,CASSVGSSGRANFSGELFF
TRBJ1-2,-,-,TRBV19,TGTGCCAGTAGTGTGGCTTTAGTCCCTGTTGGGTATGGCTACACCTTC,CASSVALVPVGYGYTF
TRBJ1-1,-,-,TRBV19,TGTGCATCTAGAAGCGCGGCTCAAAACATGAACACTGAAGCTTTCTTT,CASRSAAQNMNTEAFF
TRBJ2-1,-,-,TRBV11-2,TGTGCCAGCAGCCCAACTAGAGACAATGAGCAGTTCTTC,CASSPTRDNEQFF
TRBJ2-7,-,-,TRBV18,TGTGCCAGCTCACGACAGACCGCCTACGAGCAGTACTTC,CASSRQTAYEQYF
TRBJ2-3,-,-,TRBV10-3,TGTGCCATCAGGGAGGACTTCACAGATACGCAGTATTTT,CAIREDFTDTQYF
TRBJ1-1,-,-,TRBV6-5,TGTGCCAGCAGTTACTCAAGGACAGTGAACACTGAAGCTTTCTTT,CASSYSRTVNTEAFF
TRBJ2-2,TRBD1,-,TRBV10-3,TGTGCCATCGGGACAGGGAACACCGGGGAGCTGTTTTTT,CAIGTGNTGELFF
TRBJ2-3,TRBD2,once,TRBV5-4,TGTGCCAGCAGCCGACTAGCGGGGGGGCCAGATACGCAGTATTTT,CASSRLAGGPDTQYF
TRBJ2-2,-,-,TRBV7-2,TGTGCCAGCAGCTTACGGCAGGGGAACACCGGGGAGCTGTTTTTT,CASSLRQGNTGELFF
TRBJ1-2,-,once,TRBV5-6,TGTGCCAGCAGCTTGGGGTCTATTGATGGCTACACCTTC,CASSLGSIDGYTF
TRBJ1-1,-,few,TRBV2,TGTGCCAGCAGTGAGTCACCAAACACTGAAGCTTTCTTT,CASSESPNTEAFF
TRBJ1-2,-,-,TRBV2,TGTGCCAGCACCGAGGAGGGGTATGGCTACACCTTC,CASTEEGYGYTF
TRBJ1-5,TRBD1,-,TRBV30,TGTGCCTGGAGTCTCACCCGGGACAGTCTATATAGCAATCAGCCCCAGCATTTT,CAWSLTRDSLYSNQPQHF
TRBJ2-2,TRBD2,-,TRBV13,TGTGCCAGCGCAAAGCGGGAGAACACCGGGGAGCTGTTTTTT,CASAKRENTGELFF
TRBJ2-2,-,once,TRBV6-5,TGTGCCAGCAGTAACTGGGGGAAGCTGTTTTTT,CASSNWGKLFF
TRBJ2-7,-,-,TRBV18,TGTGCCAGCTCACCAAACACAGCTACAGAGCAGTACTTC,CASSPNTATEQYF
TRBJ2-2,-,-,TRBV10-2,TGCGCCAGCACTGGGACTGTAAACACCGGGGAGCTGTTTTTT,CASTGTVNTGELFF
TRBJ1-2,-,-,TRBV6-6,TGTGCCAGCAGTTACTCTTCAGGGGATAGGGGCTACACCTTC,CASSYSSGDRGYTF
TRBJ2-1,TRBD2,-,TRBV9,TGTGCCAGCAGCGTCGACCGAGGGACTAGCTGGCCGGATGAGCAGTTCTTC,CASSVDRGTSWPDEQFF
TRBJ2-7,TRBD2,-,TRBV5-1,TGCGCCAGCAGCTTGGAACTGACTAGCTCCCACGAACAGTACTTC,CASSLELTSSHEQYF
TRBJ1-1,-,once,TRBV18,TGTGCCAGCTCACCATTAGGAAGGGACACTGAAGCTTTCTTT,CASSPLGRDTEAFF
TRBJ2-7,-,-,TRBV5-8,TGTGCCAGCAGCTTCTTCAGGGAAGCGGGCGAGCAGTACTTC,CASSFFREAGEQYF
TRBJ2-3,-,-,TRBV5-1,TGCGCCAGCAGCCTGACTAGTACGGATACGCAGTATTTT,CASSLTSTDTQYF
TRBJ2-3,TRBD2,-,TRBV2,TGTGCCAGCAGGCGACTAGCGGGAGGGGACACAGATACGCAGTATTTT,CASRRLAGGDTDTQYF
TRBJ1-2,-,-,TRBV6-1,TGTGCCAGCAGTGAAGCCGGGGCAGGCTACACCTTC,CASSEAGAGYTF
TRBJ2-3,TRBD2,-,TRBV11-2,TGTGCCAGCAGCCTCACTAGCGGGTTCTGGTATGTGACAGATACGCAGTATTTT,CASSLTSGFWYVTDTQYF